One and the same sample provided the 8 T cell receptor beta chains below, sequenced in a study of T-cell memory formation after mild COVID-19. Via MiXCR, TCRdb re-called the 5' RACE reads, giving one row per CDR3 protein. The sample shows hundreds of thousands of distinct CDR3 sequences, about a fifth of them seen only once. Sequencing was done on a sample of PBMCs or a T cell subset sorted from them (not recorded which). The receptors derive from an adult woman who had mild COVID-19 (a few samples of this study predate the infection). Cell type and time point are not known.

This clonotype came up a few times. The chain links TRBV5-1 to TRBJ2-4; D remains unclear. Per the germline V gene, CDR1 is SGHRS and CDR2 is YFSETQ. V was clipped by 2 bases and J by 7 bases, with 4 bases between them. The CDR3 consists of 11 residues. The CDR3 here is CASSFGNIQYF. In DNA form, the CDR3 reads TGCGCCAGCAGCTTCGGTAACATTCAGTACTTC.

The genes are TRBV27 and TRBJ2-1; 7 bases align to TRBD2. Looked up from germline, CDR1 is MNHEY and CDR2 is SMNVEV (reference sequence). The CDR3 spans 15 residues. Trimming removed 0 bases from V and 8 bases from J; junction bases left unmatched: 7. CDR3 sequence: CASSLSMGGFHEQFF. DNA for the CDR3: TGTGCCAGCAGTTTATCGATGGGAGGGTTCCATGAGCAGTTCTTC.

This chain uses TRBV7-3 with TRBJ1-1; D ambiguous. This CDR3 region has 13 residues. The V gene's germline CDR1 is SGHTA and CDR2 FQGTGA. V lost 4 bases and J 4 bases, leaving 10 bases between the germline ends. The CDR3 loop reads CASSYDIGTEAFF. The CDR3 coding sequence is TGTGCCAGCAGCTATGATATCGGCACTGAAGCTTTCTTT.

This clonotype has more than one count but fewer than ten. This chain connects TRBV7-9 to TRBJ2-3; TRBD2 matches at 7 bases. Germline CDR1 is SEHNR and CDR2 is FQNEAQ (reference sequence). V lost 2 bases and J lost 3; bases outside the gene matches: 14. This CDR3 spans 18 amino acids. The DNA for the CDR3 is TGTGCCAGCAGCTTATCGAACCCTGGCGGGAGCCGTACAGATACGCAGTATTTT. This gives the protein CASSLSNPGGSRTDTQYF. Variable domain in full (rest from reference TRBV7-9 and TRBJ2-3): DTGVSQNPRHKITKRGQNVTFRCDPISEHNRLYWYRQTLGQGPEFLTYFQNEAQLEKSRLLSDRFSAERPKGSFSTLEIQRTEQGDSAMYLCASSLSNPGGSRTDTQYFGPGTRLTVL.

The chain links TRBV3-1 to TRBJ1-2; D may be TRBD1 (5 bases). The CDR3 length is 16 residues. Per the germline V gene, CDR1 is LGHDT and CDR2 is YNNKEL (reference sequence). Deletions cut 1 base from V and 5 bases from J, with 17 bases between. CDR3 bases: TGTGCCAGCAGCCAAGGTCCGCGACAGTTACCTTATGGCTACACCTTC. Its translation: CASSQGPRQLPYGYTF.

There are many counts of this clonotype. The CDR3 reads CASSYSAGYGYTF. CDR3 in DNA: TGTGCCAGCAGTTACTCAGCCGGGTACGGCTACACCTTC. The rearrangement uses TRBV6-5 and TRBJ1-2; D is unclear. Germline V CDR1 and CDR2: MNHEY, SVGAGI. V dropped 0 bases and J dropped 8 bases, with 10 bases sitting between them. CDR3 size: 13 residues.

This clonotype was seen a few times. CDR3 loop: CASSLRTGRTDTQYF. CDR3 DNA sequence: TGTGCCAGCAGCTTGCGGACTGGCCGCACAGATACGCAGTATTTT. V usage is TRBV7-6 and J usage is TRBJ2-3; D possibly corresponds to TRBD2 (5 bases). The V gene lost 3 bases and the J gene lost 1 base, with 11 bases spanning the gap. Germline V CDR1 and CDR2: SGHVS, FNYEAQ. This CDR3 contains 15 residues. Full variable domain (outside the CDR3, taken from reference TRBV7-6 and TRBJ2-3): GAGVSQSPRYKVTKRGQDVALRCDPISGHVSLYWYRQALGQGPEFLTYFNYEAQQDKSGLPNDRFSAERPEGSISTLTIQRTEQRDSAMYRCASSLRTGRTDTQYFGPGTRLTVL.

This chain joins TRBV10-3 and TRBJ2-7; TRBD1 aligns across 7 bases. This CDR3 spans 13 amino acids. Germline V CDR1 and CDR2: ENHRY, SYGVKD. V lost 6 bases to trimming and J lost 0 bases; unmatched junction nucleotides: 2. The CDR3 here is CAIRRDSSYEQYF. CDR3 DNA: TGTGCCATCAGAAGGGACAGCTCCTACGAGCAGTACTTC.